The 14 T cell receptor beta chains in this list originate from one sample, sequenced in a study of T-cell memory formation after mild COVID-19. TCRdb analysed the 5' RACE reads with MiXCR anew, one entry per CDR3 protein. The table includes 450,000 or so distinct CDR3 sequences, 20% to 30% detected once. The material sequenced was PBMCs or a T cell subset sorted from them (not recorded which). The receptor set was obtained from an adult woman who had mild COVID-19 (a few samples of this study predate the infection). Cell type and time point are not known.

The sample holds a few counts of this clonotype. The chain carries TRBV7-9 and TRBJ2-5; 7 nucleotides align to TRBD2. The CDR3 contains 13 residues. From germline, CDR1 is SEHNR and CDR2 FQNEAQ (reference sequence). With V trimmed by 4 bases and J by 5 bases, 4 bases remained unmatched. The CDR3: CASSWTSQETQYF. The DNA for the CDR3 is TGTGCCAGCAGCTGGACTAGTCAGGAGACCCAGTACTTC.

The chain combines TRBV10-3 with TRBJ2-5; TRBD1 matches at 9 bases. V dropped 6 bases and J dropped 5; count of bases not matched to a gene: 7. The CDR3 contains 14 residues. The germline CDR1 and CDR2 sequences are ENHRY and SYGVKD. The CDR3 here is CAIRGQGLEETQYF. The CDR3 nucleotides read TGTGCCATCAGGGGACAGGGACTGGAGGAGACCCAGTACTTC.

This clonotype has ten or more counts. V and J are TRBV7-8 and TRBJ2-2, with D perhaps TRBD1 (5 bases). This CDR3 is 14 amino acids long. Trimming pared 2 bases from V and 1 base from J, leaving 5 bases between. Per germline, CDR1 SGHVS and CDR2 FQNEAQ. CDR3 region: CASSLQGNTGELFF. In nucleotides, the CDR3 is TGTGCCAGCAGCTTACAGGGGAACACCGGGGAGCTGTTTTTT.

The V gene is TRBV5-1, the J gene TRBJ1-1; possible D gene TRBD1, 6 bases. CDR1 is SGHRS and CDR2 is YFSETQ in the germline V gene. This CDR3 comprises 15 residues. V was shortened by 0 bases and J by 5 bases, with 14 bases between the two germline ends. CDR3 in amino acids: CASSLDSGAGTEAFF. CDR3 DNA sequence: TGCGCCAGCAGCTTGGATTCAGGGGCTGGTACTGAAGCTTTCTTT. Full variable domain (rest looked up from reference TRBV5-1 and TRBJ1-1): KAGVTQTPRYLIKTRGQQVTLSCSPISGHRSVSWYQQTPGQGLQFLFEYFSETQRNKGNFPGRFSGRQFSNSRSEMNVSTLELGDSALYLCASSLDSGAGTEAFFGQGTRLTVV.

In this sample, this clonotype turned up a few times. V and J are TRBV7-6 and TRBJ1-1, with D hard to call. Germline CDR1 SGHVS, CDR2 FNYEAQ. Trimming shortened V by 5 bases and J by 5 bases, and 15 bases separated the two germline ends. CDR3 length: 14 residues. CDR3 loop: CASSTLGSGTEAFF. DNA of the CDR3: TGTGCCAGCAGCACACTCGGGAGCGGAACTGAAGCTTTCTTT. Filled out from reference TRBV7-6 and TRBJ1-1, the complete variable domain reads GAGVSQSPRYKVTKRGQDVALRCDPISGHVSLYWYRQALGQGPEFLTYFNYEAQQDKSGLPNDRFSAERPEGSISTLTIQRTEQRDSAMYRCASSTLGSGTEAFFGQGTRLTVV.

The sample holds a few counts of this clonotype. CDR3 protein: CATLRGTLDYGYTF. The CDR3 coding sequence is TGTGCCACCCTACGGGGGACCCTAGATTATGGCTACACCTTC. This chain links TRBV12-3 or TRBV12-4 with TRBJ1-2, with a possible D match to TRBD1 (5 bases). The germline V and J ends were trimmed by 10 bases and 5 bases, with 20 bases remaining between them. CDR3 size: 14 residues.

CDR3 sequence (DNA): TGTGCCAGCAGCCGTGAGACGGGAAGCAGTGAGCAGTTCTTC. This translates into CASSRETGSSEQFF. The V gene is TRBV5-5, the J gene TRBJ2-1, with D possibly TRBD2 on 5 matching bases. The V and J ends lost 4 bases and 9 bases respectively, with 17 bases between them. This CDR3 is 14 amino acids long. Per the germline V gene, CDR1 is SGHKS and CDR2 is YYEKEE (reference sequence).

The DNA of the CDR3 is TGTGCCAGCAGCTTGGAAGTATCCTCCCGGGACAGGGCCCTCCAGCAGTACTTC. The encoded protein is CASSLEVSSRDRALQQYF. This sequence joins TRBV5-5 and TRBJ2-7, with TRBD1 matching 9 bases. V trimming: 0 bases; J trimming: 8 bases; junction bases outside the gene matches: 18. Germline CDR1 reads SGHKS; CDR2 reads YYEKEE (reference sequence). The CDR3 length is 18 residues.

A single count supports this clonotype. V and J are TRBV27 and TRBJ2-1; the D is unclear. CDR1 and CDR2 from the germline V gene are MNHEY and SMNVEV (reference sequence). The CDR3 contains 15 residues. V was clipped by 9 bases and J by 2 bases, with 17 bases between them. Written as DNA, the CDR3 is TGTGCCAGTGCTCAATGGGCCGAGCCCTACAATGAGCAGTTCTTC. This encodes CASAQWAEPYNEQFF.

This clonotype turned up a few times. The chain recombines TRBV24-1 with TRBJ2-3, with D possibly being TRBD1 (6 bases). V shed 9 bases and J shed 4 bases, with 37 bases lying between them. Germline CDR1 and CDR2: KGHDR and SFDVKD. This CDR3 is 21 amino acids long. The chain's CDR3 is CATLSPYRDRERTAVADTQYF. In nucleotides, the CDR3 is TGTGCCACCCTTTCCCCTTACAGGGACCGTGAGCGGACAGCGGTGGCAGATACGCAGTATTTT.

CDR3 amino acids: CSASLRIAMETQYF. In DNA form, the CDR3 reads TGCAGTGCGTCATTGAGGATAGCGATGGAGACCCAGTACTTC. V gene TRBV20-1 combines with J gene TRBJ2-5, with D tentatively TRBD2 (5 bases). The CDR3 sequence is 14 residues long. Germline-derived CDR1 and CDR2 are DFQATT and SNEGSKA (reference sequence). The V end was cut by 6 bases, the J end by 5 bases, with 19 bases between.

J is TRBJ2-1 and V is TRBV12-3 or TRBV12-4, with D tentatively TRBD1 (5 bases). The germline V and J ends were trimmed by 3 bases and 6 bases, with 21 bases remaining between them. The CDR3 is 17 amino acids. CDR3 coding DNA: TGTGCCAGCAGTTTGGGGCCGACCAGGTTAGGAATCAATGAGCAGTTCTTC. Amino acid sequence: CASSLGPTRLGINEQFF.

This clonotype showed up many times. The V and J genes are TRBV18 and TRBJ2-7; D unclear. The CDR3 consists of 15 residues. Trimming stripped 2 bases from V and 1 base from J, with 12 bases between. Germline CDR1 is KGHSH and CDR2 is LQKENI. For the CDR3, the DNA is TGTGCCAGCTCACCAGAATACCTCCGTTCCTACGAGCAGTACTTC. Encoded protein: CASSPEYLRSYEQYF. The variable domain in full, completed from reference TRBV18 and TRBJ2-7, reads NAGVMQNPRHLVRRRGQEARLRCSPMKGHSHVYWYRQLPEEGLKFMVYLQKENIIDESGMPKERFSAEFPKEGPSILRIQQVVRGDSAAYFCASSPEYLRSYEQYFGPGTRLTVT.

In DNA, the CDR3 is TGTGCCAGCGGCTCCGGGACTAGCGTAGGCATTCAGTACTTC. This sequence encodes CASGSGTSVGIQYF. The rearrangement uses TRBV27 and TRBJ2-4; 10 nucleotides agree with TRBD2. The germline CDR1 and CDR2 sequences are MNHEY and SMNVEV (reference sequence). The CDR3 is made up of 14 amino acids. J lost 9 bases, V lost 8 bases, and 10 bases had no gene match.